Following are 5 T cell receptor beta chains from one sample sequenced in a study of blood T cell repertoires in COVID-19. Sequenced by immunoSEQ multiplex PCR; TCRdb stores in-frame clones only, minus some. The repertoire holds 100,000 to 150,000 clones, around 89% seen once, with roughly 3.9% in the top ten. Sequenced material: peripheral blood. These receptors originate from a man in his fifties or sixties with COVID-19, enrolled during active disease.

CDR3 sequence: CARSHGRAPGNYGYTF. DNA for the CDR3: TGTGCCAGAAGCCACGGGCGGGCCCCAGGAAACTATGGCTACACCTTC. This chain uses TRBV5-3 with TRBJ1-2; no definite D call. TRBV5-3 is sorted into the ORF group, with uncertain function. V was clipped by 4 bases and J by 2 bases, with 18 bases between them. The CDR3 consists of 16 residues.

The V gene is TRBV5-1, the J gene TRBJ1-5; TRBD1 aligns across 9 bases. CDR1 and CDR2 (germline): SGHRS, YFSETQ. The V gene end was trimmed by 0 bases and the J gene end by 7 bases; junction bases not matched to a gene: 5. The CDR3 runs to 15 residues. The CDR3 here is CASSLAGTGNQPQHF. CDR3 nucleotides: TGCGCCAGCAGCTTGGCCGGGACAGGGAACCAGCCCCAGCATTTT. The full variable domain, with the rest looked up from reference TRBV5-1 and TRBJ1-5, is KAGVTQTPRYLIKTRGQQVTLSCSPISGHRSVSWYQQTPGQGLQFLFEYFSETQRNKGNFPGRFSGRQFSNSRSEMNVSTLELGDSALYLCASSLAGTGNQPQHFGDGTRLSIL.

The gene calls are TRBV7-8 and TRBJ1-6; the D is unclear. Germline CDR1 reads SGHVS; CDR2 reads FQNEAQ. V was clipped by 0 bases and J by 7 bases, with 10 bases between them. The CDR3 covers 15 residues. In nucleotides, the CDR3 is TGTGCCAGCAGCTTAGCGGACTCCGGCAATTCACCCCTCCACTTT. It codes for CASSLADSGNSPLHF.

The gene calls are TRBV6-1 and TRBJ1-6; weak D call: TRBD1 (6 bases). The germline V gene encodes CDR1 MNHNS and CDR2 SASEGT. The CDR3 is 16 residues long. V was clipped by 1 base and J by 5 bases, with 12 bases between them. The DNA for the CDR3 is TGTGCCAGCAGTGAAGGACAGGTTTGGAATAATTCACCCCTCCACTTT. Its protein is CASSEGQVWNNSPLHF.

The chain joins TRBV27 to TRBJ1-1; D might be TRBD1 (5 bases). The CDR3 contains 14 residues. Germline CDR1 and CDR2: MNHEY and SMNVEV (reference sequence). The V and J ends lost 6 bases and 1 base respectively, with 12 bases between them. The CDR3 DNA is TGTGCCAGCAGAATCCAGACAGAGAACACTGAAGCTTTCTTT. It yields the protein CASRIQTENTEAFF.